This T cell receptor beta chain is drawn from a study of blood T cell repertoires in COVID-19. Across the whole study: Material from acute and convalescent COVID-19 was sourced from the United States, Italy and Spain. From T cells, B-cell-depleted T cells, or PBMCs came the material, which was cDNA or gDNA.

Using immunoSEQ multiplex PCR, the repertoire was profiled, and TCRdb retains in-frame clones only, with some absent. Of roughly 100,000 clones listed, almost 95% are singletons. The material sequenced was peripheral blood. The clonotype originates from a man aged 45-65 years with active COVID-19.

The CDR3 sequence is CASSPQGTDTQYF. The CDR3 DNA sequence: TGTGCCAGCAGCCCGCAGGGAACAGATACGCAGTATTTT. This sequence joins TRBV3-1 (or the pseudogene TRBV3-2) and TRBJ2-3, with a tentative D call TRBD1 (5 bases). Germline lookup yields CDR1 LGHDT and CDR2 YNNKEL (reference sequence). CDR3 length equals 13 residues. V shed 4 bases and J shed 3 bases, with 8 bases lying between them.